This T cell receptor (beta chain) was documented in a study of blood T cell repertoires in COVID-19. Study in general: The United States, Italy and Spain were the sources of the acute and convalescent COVID-19 samples.

The CDR3 loop spans 12 amino acids. In germline, CDR1 is SGHDT, CDR2 YYEEEE. Unmatched junction bases numbered 5, after V lost 5 bases and J lost 7 bases. This table comes from immunoSEQ multiplex PCR, and its TCRdb copy is limited to in-frame clones, with some not included. Among 55,000 to 65,000 clones listed, 65% to 90% were seen once. This clone was seen a few times. Source material: peripheral blood. This receptor was obtained from a woman aged 55 to 70 with acute or convalescent COVID-19. The rearrangement links TRBV5-6 to TRBJ1-2, with 7 bases aligning to TRBD1. The CDR3 spells CASRYDRVGYTF. The CDR3 DNA sequence: TGTGCCAGCAGATATGACAGGGTTGGCTACACCTTC.